Here is one T cell receptor beta chain with its context. The antigen is unknown. The sample carries other DNA sequences with the same CDR3. Measured with immunoSEQ multiplex PCR; TCRdb has only the in-frame clones, and not every one. The data hold 100,000 to 110,000 clones, with around nine tenths observed a single time. This sample stems from a study of T cell responses to AZD1222 COVID-19 vaccine. Background on the study: The study pooled second doses at about 4 or about 12 weeks.

This CDR3 is built from 13 residues. Germline V gene lookup returns CDR1 SNHLY and CDR2 FYNNEI. Trimming left V 4 bases short and J 8 bases short, with 14 bases between. General study findings and limits: Clonal diversity was possibly underestimated; the donors were predominantly white British and more often female. Baseline testing showed seropositivity in only a handful of AZD1222 recipients. Spike-specific TCR repertoires showed rising breadth and depth after two AZD1222 doses.

This sample comprised peripheral blood, obtained on day 0 of AZD1222 vaccination. This clonotype was obtained from an adult in good health. This chain links TRBV2 with TRBJ1-1; no definite D call. This CDR3 is CASSVTQHGEAFF. CDR3 bases: TGTGCCAGCAGTGTCACACAACACGGCGAAGCTTTCTTT.